This entry features one TCR beta chain sequence. This record comes from a study of blood T cell repertoires in COVID-19. Study-wide context: The United States, Italy and Spain supplied acute and convalescent COVID-19 samples. The analysed material was cDNA or gDNA that came from T cells, B-cell-depleted T cells, or PBMCs.

Sequenced by immunoSEQ multiplex PCR; TCRdb stores in-frame clones only, minus some. This sample has around 150,000 clones, with 76% found just once. The CDR3 totals 16 residues. Per germline, CDR1 SGHRS and CDR2 YFSETQ. V was pared by 0 bases and J by 2 bases, with 14 bases between. This clonotype was obtained from a man aged 55 to 69 with acute or convalescent COVID-19. V is TRBV5-1 and J is TRBJ2-5; perhaps TRBD1 as D (7 bases). Sequencing was performed on peripheral blood. CDR3 nucleotides: TGCGCCAGCAGCTTGGGGCCAGGGGGGAAACAAGAGACCCAGTACTTC. Translation gives CASSLGPGGKQETQYF.